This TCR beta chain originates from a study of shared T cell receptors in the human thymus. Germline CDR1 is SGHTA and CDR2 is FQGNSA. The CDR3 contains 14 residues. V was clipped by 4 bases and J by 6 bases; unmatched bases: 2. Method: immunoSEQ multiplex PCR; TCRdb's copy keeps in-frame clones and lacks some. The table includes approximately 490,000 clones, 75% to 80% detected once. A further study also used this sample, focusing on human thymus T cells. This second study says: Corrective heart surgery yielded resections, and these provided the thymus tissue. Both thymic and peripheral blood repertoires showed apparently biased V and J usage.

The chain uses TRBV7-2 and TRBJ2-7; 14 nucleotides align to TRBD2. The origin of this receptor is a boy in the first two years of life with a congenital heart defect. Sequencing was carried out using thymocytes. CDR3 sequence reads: CASSSGLAGAEQYF. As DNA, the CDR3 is TGTGCCAGCAGCTCGGGACTAGCGGGAGCCGAGCAGTACTTC.